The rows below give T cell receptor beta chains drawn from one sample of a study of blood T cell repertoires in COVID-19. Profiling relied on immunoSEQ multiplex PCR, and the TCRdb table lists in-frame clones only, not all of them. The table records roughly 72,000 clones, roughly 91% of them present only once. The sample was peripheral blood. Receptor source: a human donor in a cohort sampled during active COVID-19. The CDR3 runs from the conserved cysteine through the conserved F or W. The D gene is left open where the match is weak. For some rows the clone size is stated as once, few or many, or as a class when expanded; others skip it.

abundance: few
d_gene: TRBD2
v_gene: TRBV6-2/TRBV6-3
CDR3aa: CASSYSLRTSGEQFF

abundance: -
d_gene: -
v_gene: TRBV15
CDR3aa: CATSRDINEKLFF

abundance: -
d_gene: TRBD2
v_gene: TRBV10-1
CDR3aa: CASSEGTSGGNEQFF

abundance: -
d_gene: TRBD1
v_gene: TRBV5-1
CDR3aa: CASSPRQGNIQYF

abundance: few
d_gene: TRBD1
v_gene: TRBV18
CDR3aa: CASSPQGASNQPQHF

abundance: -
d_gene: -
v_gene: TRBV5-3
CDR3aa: CARTPNRSEYSNQPQHF

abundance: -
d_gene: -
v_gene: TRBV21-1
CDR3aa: CASSKNSPGDSYEQYF

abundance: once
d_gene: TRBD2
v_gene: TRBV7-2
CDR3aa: CASSLALPASGRAGNIQYF

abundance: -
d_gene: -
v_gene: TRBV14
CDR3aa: CASSQTTPGYRAFF

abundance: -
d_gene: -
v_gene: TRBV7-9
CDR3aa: CASSLNRWEAFF